This TCR beta chain was identified in a study of CD8 T cells in acute hepatitis C reinfection. Turning to the study itself: CD8+ T cells recognizing the HCV NS3-1073 epitope were profiled acutely and after viral clearance.

To note about this clone: Its antigen remains unknown.

General study results and limits: NS3-1073 specific repertoires were highly diverse across all groups. Preferential TRBV04 and TRBV06 usage appeared in all groups and was not explained by the naive pool.

Repertoires were generated with immunoSEQ multiplex PCR, while TCRdb's copy carries only in-frame clones and drops some. The sample lists about 38,000 clones; 70% to 90% were seen once. The time point: naive CD8 control sorted from an acute-time-point sample. The CDR3 runs to 15 residues. Trimming took off 3 bases at V and 4 bases at J, with 13 bases between the two ends. In germline, CDR1 is SGHDN, CDR2 FVKESK. V usage is TRBV14 and J usage is TRBJ2-1; maybe TRBD1 (5 bases). The TCR originated in a woman aged 18-29 years who spontaneously cleared hepatitis C infection. The specimen was naive CD8+ T cells from PBMCs. Here the CDR3 reads CASSQVSSGYNEQFF. The DNA of the CDR3 is TGTGCCAGCAGCCAGGTGTCATCAGGGTACAATGAGCAGTTCTTC. The entire variable domain, with the rest obtained from reference TRBV14 and TRBJ2-1, is as follows: EAGVTQFPSHSVIEKGQTVTLRCDPISGHDNLYWYRRVMGKEIKFLLHFVKESKQDESGMPNNRFLAERTGGTYSTLKVQPAELEDSGVYFCASSQVSSGYNEQFFGPGTRLTVL.